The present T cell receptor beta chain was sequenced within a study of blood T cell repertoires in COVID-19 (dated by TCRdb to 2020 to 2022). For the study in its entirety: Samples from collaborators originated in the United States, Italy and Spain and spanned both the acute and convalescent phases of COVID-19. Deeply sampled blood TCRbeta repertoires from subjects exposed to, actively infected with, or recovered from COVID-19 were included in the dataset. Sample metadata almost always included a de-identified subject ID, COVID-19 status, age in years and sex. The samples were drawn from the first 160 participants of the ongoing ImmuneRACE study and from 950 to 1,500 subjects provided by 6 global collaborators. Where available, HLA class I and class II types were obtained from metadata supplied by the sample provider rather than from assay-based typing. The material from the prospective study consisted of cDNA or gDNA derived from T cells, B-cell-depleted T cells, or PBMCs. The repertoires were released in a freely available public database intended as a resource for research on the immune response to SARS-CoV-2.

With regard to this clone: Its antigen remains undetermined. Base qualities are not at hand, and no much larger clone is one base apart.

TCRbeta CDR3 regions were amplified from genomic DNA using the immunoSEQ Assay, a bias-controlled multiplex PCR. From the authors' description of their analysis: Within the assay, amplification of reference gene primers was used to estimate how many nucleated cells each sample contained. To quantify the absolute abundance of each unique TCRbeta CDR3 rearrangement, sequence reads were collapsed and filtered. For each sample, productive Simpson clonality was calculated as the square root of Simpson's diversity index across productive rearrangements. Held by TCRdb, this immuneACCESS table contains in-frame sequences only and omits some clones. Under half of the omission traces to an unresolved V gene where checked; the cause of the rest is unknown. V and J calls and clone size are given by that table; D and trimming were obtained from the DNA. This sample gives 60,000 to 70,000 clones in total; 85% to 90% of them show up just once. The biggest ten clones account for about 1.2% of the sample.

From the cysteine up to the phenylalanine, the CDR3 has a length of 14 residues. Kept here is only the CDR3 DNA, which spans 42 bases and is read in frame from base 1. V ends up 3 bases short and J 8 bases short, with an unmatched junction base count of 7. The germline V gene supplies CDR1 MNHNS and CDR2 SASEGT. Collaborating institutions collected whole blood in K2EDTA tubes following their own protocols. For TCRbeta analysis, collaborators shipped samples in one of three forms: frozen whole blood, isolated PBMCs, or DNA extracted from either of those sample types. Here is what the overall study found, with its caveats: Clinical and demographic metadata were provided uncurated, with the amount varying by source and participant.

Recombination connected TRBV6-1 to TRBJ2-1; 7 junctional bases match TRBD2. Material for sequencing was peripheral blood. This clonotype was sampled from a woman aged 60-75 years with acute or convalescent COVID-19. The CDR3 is CASSENGRHYEQFF. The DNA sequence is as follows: TGTGCCAGCAGTGAGAACGGGAGGCACTATGAGCAGTTCTTC.